The 14 T cell receptor beta chains below all came from one sample that was sequenced in a study of T-cell memory formation after mild COVID-19. MiXCR was run by TCRdb on the 5' RACE reads, yielding one entry per CDR3 protein. The top ten hold roughly 50% of the sample, which has about 14,000 distinct CDR3 sequences, roughly 19% seen once. Sequencing input: PBMCs or a T cell subset sorted from them (not recorded which). Every receptor here comes from an adult woman who had mild COVID-19 (a few samples of this study predate the infection). Cell type and time point are not known.

This clonotype was detected many times. This chain joins TRBV7-3 and TRBJ1-1; no definite D call. This CDR3 has 13 amino acids. Germline V CDR1 and CDR2: SGHTA, FQGTGA. The germline V and J ends were trimmed by 5 bases and 0 bases, with 7 bases remaining between them. In DNA, the CDR3 is TGTGCCAGCAGCCGCCTAATGAACACTGAAGCTTTCTTT. Its protein product is CASSRLMNTEAFF.

The table lists this clonotype with many counts. V usage is TRBV10-3 and J usage is TRBJ2-1; 8 nucleotides match TRBD1. Trimming cost V 2 bases and J 3 bases; bases outside gene matches: 9. Germline-derived CDR1 and CDR2 are ENHRY and SYGVKD. The CDR3 runs 17 residues. The DNA for the CDR3 is TGTGCCATCAGTGAGCCGGACAGGGTTCACGACTACAATGAGCAGTTCTTC. Protein: CAISEPDRVHDYNEQFF.

This clonotype was recorded at least ten times. The genes are TRBV6-5 and TRBJ2-7, with 7 bases that match TRBD2. CDR3 length: 16 residues. The V gene end was trimmed by 1 base and the J gene end by 2 bases; junction bases not matched to a gene: 8. CDR1 and CDR2 from the germline V gene are MNHEY and SVGAGI. CDR3 protein: CASSYFGGRDTYEQYF. In DNA, the CDR3 is TGTGCCAGCAGTTACTTTGGTGGGAGGGATACCTACGAGCAGTACTTC.

This clonotype has a count of ten or more. V is TRBV9 and J is TRBJ1-1; D unclear. Trimming left V 0 bases short and J 0 bases short, with 9 bases between. The CDR3 totals 15 residues. Germline CDR1 is SGDLS and CDR2 is YYNGEE. CDR3 bases: TGTGCCAGCAGCGTAGGCCCAGACATGAACACTGAAGCTTTCTTT. It codes for CASSVGPDMNTEAFF.

This clonotype was recorded many times. The chain couples TRBV29-1 to TRBJ2-3; possibly TRBD2 for D (5 bases). The CDR3 is 14 amino acids. Trimming took 4 bases from V and 3 from J, leaving 14 bases between them. Germline CDR1 reads SQVTM; CDR2 reads ANQGSEA. The CDR3 spells CSVAGLLATDTQYF. Written as DNA, the CDR3 is TGCAGCGTTGCGGGGTTACTGGCAACAGATACGCAGTATTTT.

This clonotype has at least ten counts. The chain employs TRBV7-6 and TRBJ2-7, with D possibly called TRBD1 or TRBD2 (5 bases each). Per the germline V gene, CDR1 is SGHVS and CDR2 is FNYEAQ. The ends were cut back, 1 base at V and 2 bases at J, with 15 bases in the middle. The CDR3 extends over 16 amino acids. The CDR3 loop reads CASSLGGRLSPYEQYF. CDR3 DNA sequence: TGTGCCAGCAGCTTAGGGGGACGTCTCAGCCCCTACGAGCAGTACTTC.

This clonotype has a count of ten or more. This chain connects TRBV5-1 to TRBJ2-5, with 9 bases identical to TRBD1. The ends lost 4 bases at V and 5 bases at J; junction bases unmatched: 9. Germline values: CDR1 SGHRS, CDR2 YFSETQ. The CDR3 loop spans 15 amino acids. CDR3 sequence reads: CASSAGQGVGETQYF. The CDR3, as DNA: TGCGCCAGCAGCGCGGGACAGGGAGTGGGGGAGACCCAGTACTTC.

In its sample, this clonotype was seen many times. The CDR3 nucleotides read TGTGCCAGCAGCTCGGCCCGACAGGGTGGGGTCTACAATGAGCAGTTCTTC. Residues: CASSSARQGGVYNEQFF. The chain couples TRBV7-9 to TRBJ2-1; 7 bases are shared with TRBD1. This CDR3 contains 17 residues. CDR1 and CDR2 from the germline V gene are SEHNR and FQNEAQ (reference sequence). V was pared by 4 bases and J by 3 bases, with 12 bases of the junction left unmatched.

This clonotype has a count of ten or more. This sequence joins TRBV19 and TRBJ2-3; the D is unclear. This CDR3 spans 13 amino acids. CDR1 is LNHDA and CDR2 is SQIVND in the germline V gene (reference sequence). V lost 5 bases, J lost 0 bases, and 6 bases lay in between. The CDR3 DNA follows: TGTGCCAGTAGTGGTACGAGCACAGATACGCAGTATTTT. It encodes CASSGTSTDTQYF.

This clonotype was counted at least ten times. V is TRBV4-1 and J is TRBJ2-2; D not resolved. Germline CDR1 is MGHRA and CDR2 is YSYEKL. Deletions cut 0 bases from V and 5 bases from J, with 7 bases between. The CDR3 spans 14 residues. CDR3 loop: CASSQDLGTGELFF. For the CDR3, the DNA is TGCGCCAGCAGCCAAGATCTGGGGACCGGGGAGCTGTTTTTT.

The rearrangement joins TRBV27 to TRBJ2-7, with TRBD1 matching 7 bases. The CDR3 contains 14 residues. Germline CDR1 and CDR2: MNHEY and SMNVEV (reference sequence). Trimming took 6 bases from V and 2 from J; bases not matched to a gene: 7. CDR3 bases: TGTGCCAGCAGCCGTGGGGGACAGACCTACGAGCAGTACTTC. Translating it yields CASSRGGQTYEQYF.

This clonotype showed up many times. The gene calls are TRBV7-9 and TRBJ1-1; 9 bases line up with TRBD1. Germline V lookup: CDR1 SEHNR, CDR2 FQNEAQ (reference sequence). V lost 5 bases, J lost 4 bases, and 8 bases stayed unmatched. The CDR3 has 15 amino acids. CDR3 protein: CASSPGTGTFTEAFF. The CDR3 DNA reads TGTGCCAGCAGCCCTGGGACAGGGACTTTCACTGAAGCTTTCTTT. Supplemented by reference TRBV7-9 and TRBJ1-1, the full variable domain reads DTGVSQNPRHKITKRGQNVTFRCDPISEHNRLYWYRQTLGQGPEFLTYFQNEAQLEKSRLLSDRFSAERPKGSFSTLEIQRTEQGDSAMYLCASSPGTGTFTEAFFGQGTRLTVV.

This clonotype was observed many times. This chain links TRBV4-1 with TRBJ2-4; 9 nucleotides align to TRBD1. The CDR3 is 19 residues long. In germline, CDR1 is MGHRA, CDR2 YSYEKL. V gave up 4 bases and J gave up 3 bases; unmatched junction bases: 16. The CDR3 coding sequence is TGCGCCAGCAGCCCCGGGACAGGGTCGCCGGTATACGGCAAAAACATTCAGTACTTC. Translating gives CASSPGTGSPVYGKNIQYF.

At least ten counts were recorded for this clonotype. V usage is TRBV12-5 and J usage is TRBJ1-3; possible D gene TRBD1, 6 bases. Germline-derived CDR1 and CDR2 are LGHNT and FRNRAP. CDR3 length equals 14 residues. V lost 5 bases and J lost 0, with 8 bases in between. The CDR3 protein is CASGGQSSGNTIYF. The CDR3, as DNA: TGTGCTAGTGGTGGACAGAGCTCTGGAAACACCATATATTTT.